This T cell receptor (beta chain) was profiled in a study of control samples from healthy donors and cancer patients. CDR3 length equals 12 residues. Germline assignment: CDR1 SQVTM and CDR2 ANQGSEA. Some clones are missing from TCRdb's copy, which holds only in-frame ones; the method was immunoSEQ multiplex PCR. This sample has 100,000 to 150,000 clones; approximately 92% occur once, and the top ten carry about 2.7%. Specimen: blood. The J gene is TRBJ1-5, the V gene TRBV29-1; weak D call: TRBD1 (6 bases). The clonotype originates from a man between 40 and 49 years old in good health. The CDR3 loop is CRTTGKRQPQHF. Written as DNA, the CDR3 is TGCAGAACCACAGGGAAACGACAGCCCCAGCATTTT.